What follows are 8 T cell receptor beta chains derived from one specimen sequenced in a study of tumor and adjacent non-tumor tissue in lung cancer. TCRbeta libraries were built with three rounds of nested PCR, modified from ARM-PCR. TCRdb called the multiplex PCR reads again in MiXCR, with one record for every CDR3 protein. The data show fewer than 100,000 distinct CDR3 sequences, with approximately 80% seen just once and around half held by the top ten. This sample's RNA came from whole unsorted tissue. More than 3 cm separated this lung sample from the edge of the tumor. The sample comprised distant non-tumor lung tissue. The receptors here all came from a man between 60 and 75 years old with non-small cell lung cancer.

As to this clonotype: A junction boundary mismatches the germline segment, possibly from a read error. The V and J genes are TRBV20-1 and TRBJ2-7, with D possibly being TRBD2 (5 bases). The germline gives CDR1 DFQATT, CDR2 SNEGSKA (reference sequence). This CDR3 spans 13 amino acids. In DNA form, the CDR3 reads TGCAGTACTAGGACGATAAACTCCTACGAGCAGTACTTC. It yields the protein CSTRTINSYEQYF.

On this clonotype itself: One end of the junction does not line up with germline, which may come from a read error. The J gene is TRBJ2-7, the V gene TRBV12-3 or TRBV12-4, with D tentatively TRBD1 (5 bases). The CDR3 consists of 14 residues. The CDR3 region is CASRLGAGRSEQYF. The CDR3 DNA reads TGTGCCAGCAGATTAGGGGCAGGACGGTCCGAGCAGTACTTC.

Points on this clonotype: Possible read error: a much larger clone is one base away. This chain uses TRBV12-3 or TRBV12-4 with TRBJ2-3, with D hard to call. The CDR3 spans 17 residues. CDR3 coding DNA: TGTGCCAGCAGTTTAAGAACTGGTCGAGAACTCACAGATACGCAGTTTTTT. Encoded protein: CASSLRTGRELTDTQFF.

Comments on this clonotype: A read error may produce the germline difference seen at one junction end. The CDR3 nucleotides are TGTGCCAGCAGTTACCGGGGCGGAACCACTGAAGCTTTATTT. This codes for CASSYRGGTTEALF. The genes are TRBV6-5 and TRBJ1-1; D perhaps matches TRBD1 (5 bases). Germline V lookup: CDR1 MNHEY, CDR2 SVGAGI. The CDR3 has 14 residues.

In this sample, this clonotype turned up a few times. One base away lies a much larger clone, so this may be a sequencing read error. CDR3 protein: CSAREEGAINEQFF. CDR3 coding DNA: TGCAGTGCTAGAGAAGAGGGGGCTATAAATGAGCAGTTCTTC. The V call is TRBV20-1, the J call TRBJ2-1; 7 nucleotides line up with TRBD1. This CDR3 spans 14 amino acids. Germline CDR1 reads DFQATT; CDR2 reads SNEGSKA (reference sequence). The junction had 6 bases not matched to a gene; V was cut back by 0 bases and J by 7 bases.

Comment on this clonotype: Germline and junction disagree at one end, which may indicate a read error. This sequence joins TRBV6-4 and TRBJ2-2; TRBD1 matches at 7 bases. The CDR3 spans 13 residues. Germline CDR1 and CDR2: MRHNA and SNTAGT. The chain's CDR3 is CASSTGDTGEPYF. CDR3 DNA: TGTGCCAGCAGCACAGGGGACACCGGGGAGCCGTATTTT.

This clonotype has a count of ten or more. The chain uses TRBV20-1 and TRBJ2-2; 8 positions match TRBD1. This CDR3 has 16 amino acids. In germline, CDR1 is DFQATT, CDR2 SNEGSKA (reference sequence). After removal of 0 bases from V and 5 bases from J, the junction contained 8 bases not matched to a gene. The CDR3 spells CSARDPRGRGTGELFF. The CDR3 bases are TGCAGTGCTAGAGATCCCAGGGGGCGAGGTACCGGGGAGCTGTTTTTT.

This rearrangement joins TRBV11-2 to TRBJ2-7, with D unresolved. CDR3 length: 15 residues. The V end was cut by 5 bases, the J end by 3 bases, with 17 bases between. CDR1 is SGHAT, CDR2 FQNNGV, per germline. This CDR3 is CASSQDRSHLYEQYF. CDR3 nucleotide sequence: TGTGCCAGCAGCCAAGATAGGTCCCACCTCTACGAGCAGTACTTC. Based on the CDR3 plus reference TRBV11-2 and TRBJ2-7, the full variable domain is EAGVAQSPRYKIIEKRQSVAFWCNPISGHATLYWYQQILGQGPKLLIQFQNNGVVDDSQLPKDRFSAERLKGVDSTLKIQPAKLEDSAVYLCASSQDRSHLYEQYFGPGTRLTVT.